This T cell receptor beta chain was identified in a study of OX40 agonist ivuxolimab in advanced cancers. Background for the entire study: The costimulatory receptor OX40 (CD134) was targeted by ivuxolimab, a fully human IgG2 agonistic monoclonal antibody. Patients were allowed to have had prior anti-PD-1, anti-PD-L1 or anti-CTLA-4 therapy, and more than 30% of the dose-escalation patients had previously received checkpoint inhibitors. The paper covers the monotherapy dose-escalation part of the phase I ivuxolimab trial, which included N ≈ 57 patients. A male proportion of 82.7% and a mean age of about 60 years, ranging from 23 to 79, were recorded for the dose-escalation cohort. Partial responses were achieved by three dose-escalation patients, of whom one had hepatocellular carcinoma and two had cutaneous melanoma. Peripheral TCRbeta sequencing aimed to test whether ivuxolimab altered TCR sequence diversity and caused clonal T-cell expansion. Of the 50 to 55 dose-escalation patients, hepatocellular carcinoma was present in some 19, melanoma in approximately 15, renal cell carcinoma in 9 and head and neck cancer in 9. Intravenous ivuxolimab was administered to patients every 2 weeks at six dose levels: 0.01, 0.1, 0.3, 1.5, 3 and 10 mg/kg. Overall results and qualifications from the work: Low levels of normalized T-cell clonal expansion were also seen in some patients who did not respond. At doses of 0.1 to 3.0 mg/kg, clonal expansion of both CD4+ and CD8+ T cells in blood was seen between baseline and week 6. After ivuxolimab, CD8+ T cells had more expanded clones than CD4+ T cells on average. Partial responders in the 0.1-3.0 mg/kg groups had among the lowest normalized peripheral clonal expansion, especially among CD8+ T cells. The antigen specificity of the clonally expanded peripheral T cells was not determined.

The trial excluded patients who had a history of autoimmune disease or were on systemic immunosuppression. Peripheral blood for TCR sequencing was drawn from every dose cohort at baseline, at cycle 4 day 1 and at cycle 7 day 1. The samples were taken from a phase I, first-in-human, multicenter, open-label dose-escalation trial of ivuxolimab. Adults with locally advanced or metastatic head and neck squamous cell, hepatocellular, melanoma or renal cell carcinoma were enrolled in the trial. Before TCR sequencing, CD4+ T cells and CD8+ T cells were sorted from peripheral blood as separate populations. As concerns this clone: Its antigen remains unidentified. Base-call qualities are not available, and no considerably larger clone is one nucleotide away.

The CDR3 spans 16 residues, from the cysteine through the phenylalanine. The only DNA kept is the CDR3, 48 bases in frame from the first base. Ends trimmed: V by 4 bases, J by 8 bases; bases unmatched to a gene: 12. The germline V gene specifies SGHRS as CDR1 and YFSETQ as CDR2. Genomic DNA was extracted from sorted cells for sequencing of the TCRbeta CDR3 region. The immunoSEQ Assay was used to sequence the TCRbeta CDR3 regions. The immuneACCESS repertoire file appears here via TCRdb, limited to in-frame rearrangements. These files lack a portion of the clones; in checked studies, under half of the deficit traces to unresolved V genes, and the cause of the others is not known. A total of under 150,000 clones appear in this sample, over 75% of them only once. In total, the top ten clones hold under 0.7% of the sample.

The sequence was collected from an adult with an advanced solid tumor such as melanoma, head and neck, liver or kidney cancer. This chain joins TRBV5-1 to TRBJ1-2; the junction holds 12 bases that match TRBD1. The sequences come from CD4+ or CD8+ T cells sorted from blood, collected in a trial of the OX40 agonist ivuxolimab. The CDR3 here reads CASSTGTGGVSAGYTF. Read as DNA, the sequence is TGCGCCAGCAGCACCGGGACAGGGGGCGTAAGCGCGGGCTACACCTTC.